The 3 T cell receptor beta chains reported below all come from one sample, sequenced in a study of blood T cell repertoires in COVID-19 (dated by TCRdb to 2020 to 2021). Library preparation used the immunoSEQ multiplex PCR assay. The immuneACCESS repertoire file appears here via TCRdb, limited to in-frame rearrangements. These files lack a portion of the clones; in checked studies, under half of the deficit traces to unresolved V genes, and the cause of the others is not known. A total of about 42,000 clones appear in this sample, about nine tenths of them only once. The ten most abundant clones make up about 0.4% of the sample. The sample was peripheral blood. Source of these receptors: a human donor in a cohort sampled during active COVID-19.

The gene calls are TRBV10-1 and TRBJ1-4; tentative D call: TRBD1 (5 bases). Germline CDR1 and CDR2: WNHNN and SYGVQD (reference sequence). The CDR3 extends over 14 amino acids. The V gene lost 0 bases and the J gene lost 8 bases, with 10 bases spanning the gap. CDR3 region: CASSESPGREKLFF. The CDR3 nucleotides read TGCGCCAGCAGTGAGTCGCCAGGGCGCGAAAAACTGTTTTTT.

V and J are TRBV5-4 and TRBJ1-2; 8 positions agree with TRBD1. V lost 0 bases to trimming and J lost 4 bases; unmatched junction nucleotides: 14. Germline values: CDR1 SGHNT, CDR2 YYREEE (reference sequence). This CDR3 is built from 18 residues. CDR3 nucleotide sequence: TGTGCCAGCAGCTTGGATTTAGGGGCCGGACAGGGCAGCTATGGCTACACCTTC. Translation gives CASSLDLGAGQGSYGYTF.

The chain employs TRBV9 and TRBJ1-1, with 7 bases matching TRBD1. The germline V gene has CDR1 SGDLS and CDR2 YYNGEE. V gave up 2 bases and J gave up 1 base; unmatched junction bases: 5. CDR3 length: 15 residues. CDR3 nucleotides: TGTGCCAGCAGCGTGAGGGACAGCCCGAACACTGAAGCTTTCTTT. Translated, it gives CASSVRDSPNTEAFF. The full variable domain, its missing parts supplied by reference TRBV9 and TRBJ1-1, is DSGVTQTPKHLITATGQRVTLRCSPRSGDLSVYWYQQSLDQGLQFLIQYYNGEERAKGNILERFSAQQFPDLHSELNLSSLELGDSALYFCASSVRDSPNTEAFFGQGTRLTVV.